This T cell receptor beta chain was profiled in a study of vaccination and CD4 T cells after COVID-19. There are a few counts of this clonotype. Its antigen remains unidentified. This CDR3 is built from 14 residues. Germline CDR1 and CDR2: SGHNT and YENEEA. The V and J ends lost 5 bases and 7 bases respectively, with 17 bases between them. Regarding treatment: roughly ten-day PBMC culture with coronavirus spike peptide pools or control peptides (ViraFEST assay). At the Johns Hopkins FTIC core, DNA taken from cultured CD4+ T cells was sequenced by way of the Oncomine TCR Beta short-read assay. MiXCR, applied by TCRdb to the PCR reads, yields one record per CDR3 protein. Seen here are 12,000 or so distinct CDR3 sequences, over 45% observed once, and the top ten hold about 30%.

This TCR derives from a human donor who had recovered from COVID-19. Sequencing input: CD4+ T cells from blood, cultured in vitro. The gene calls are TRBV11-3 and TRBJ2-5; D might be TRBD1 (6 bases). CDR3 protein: CASSTPQGRGTQYF. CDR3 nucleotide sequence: TGTGCCAGCAGCACCCCCCAGGGGCGAGGGACCCAGTACTTC.